These 24 T cell receptor beta chains came from one sample sequenced in a study of T cells after posttransplantation cyclophosphamide. TCRdb's table, derived via immunoSEQ multiplex PCR, lists solely in-frame clones and lacks some. This sample has just over 65,000 clones, with around 95% found just once. The sequenced sample was PBMCs. These receptors came from a woman in her 30s in good health and a related stem cell transplant donor.

V is TRBV5-1 and J is TRBJ2-3, with D unresolved. The CDR3 runs 14 residues. The V gene lost 3 bases and the J gene lost 0 bases, with 8 bases spanning the gap. The germline V gene has CDR1 SGHRS and CDR2 YFSETQ. The CDR3 protein is CASSSSSSTDTQYF. DNA for the CDR3: TGCGCCAGCAGCTCCTCCTCTAGCACAGATACGCAGTATTTT.

V gene TRBV4-3 combines with J gene TRBJ2-1; D not resolved. The length of the CDR3 is 13 residues. CDR1 is LGHNA and CDR2 is YSLEER in the germline V gene. V was clipped by 1 base and J by 10 bases, with 11 bases between them. CDR3 amino acids: CASSQVWRGEQFF. Here the CDR3 DNA reads TGCGCCAGCAGCCAAGTTTGGCGTGGCGAGCAGTTCTTC.

The V gene is TRBV7-9, the J gene TRBJ1-1; 8 bases are shared with TRBD1. CDR1 is SEHNR and CDR2 is FQNEAQ in the germline V gene (reference sequence). J lost 7 bases, V lost 6 bases, and 4 bases had no gene match. The CDR3 is 12 residues long. CDR3 loop: CASSLTGVEAFF. CDR3 nucleotides: TGTGCCAGCAGTCTGACAGGGGTTGAAGCTTTCTTT.

This chain joins TRBV19 and TRBJ2-3; D gene unclear. Per germline, CDR1 LNHDA and CDR2 SQIVND (reference sequence). The CDR3 extends over 13 amino acids. The V end was cut by 1 base, the J end by 4 bases, with 6 bases between. The chain's CDR3 is CASSIVGSDTQYF. DNA for the CDR3: TGTGCCAGTAGTATAGTAGGCTCAGATACGCAGTATTTT. The whole variable domain, remainder taken from reference TRBV19 and TRBJ2-3, is DGGITQSPKYLFRKEGQNVTLSCEQNLNHDAMYWYRQDPGQGLRLIYYSQIVNDFQKGDIAEGYSVSREKKESFPLTVTSAQKNPTAFYLCASSIVGSDTQYFGPGTRLTVL.

The chain couples TRBV18 to TRBJ2-3, with D perhaps TRBD2 (5 bases). Germline V lookup: CDR1 KGHSH, CDR2 LQKENI. The CDR3 is made up of 16 amino acids. The V gene lost 2 bases and the J gene lost 0 bases, with 12 bases spanning the gap. The CDR3 nucleotides are TGTGCCAGCTCACCAGCTTACGGGGAAAGCACAGATACGCAGTATTTT. It translates to CASSPAYGESTDTQYF.

This chain uses TRBV9 with TRBJ1-4; D may be TRBD1 (5 bases). V lost 4 bases, J lost 3 bases, and 13 bases lay in between. This CDR3 is built from 15 residues. The germline V gene encodes CDR1 SGDLS and CDR2 YYNGEE. CDR3: CASSYSGAANEKLFF. CDR3 DNA sequence: TGTGCCAGCAGCTATAGTGGGGCTGCTAATGAAAAACTGTTTTTT.

V and J are TRBV7-2 and TRBJ1-1, with D hard to call. V was shortened by 5 bases and J by 3 bases, with 10 bases between the two germline ends. The CDR3 is 13 amino acids. CDR1 and CDR2 (germline): SGHTA, FQGNSA. CDR3 nucleotide sequence: TGTGCCAGCAGCCGAAATAGGGACACTGAAGCTTTCTTT. Translation gives CASSRNRDTEAFF. The complete variable domain, with remaining parts taken from reference TRBV7-2 and TRBJ1-1, reads GAGVSQSPSNKVTEKGKDVELRCDPISGHTALYWYRQSLGQGLEFLIYFQGNSAPDKSGLPSDRFSAERTGGSVSTLTIQRTQQEDSAVYLCASSRNRDTEAFFGQGTRLTVV.

The chain combines TRBV5-4 with TRBJ2-3, with D perhaps matching TRBD1 (6 bases). The CDR3 loop spans 14 amino acids. CDR1 and CDR2 (germline): SGHNT, YYREEE (reference sequence). The germline V and J ends were trimmed by 0 bases and 1 base, with 6 bases remaining between them. The CDR3 DNA sequence: TGTGCCAGCAGCTTGGACAGGGGCACAGATACGCAGTATTTT. Its protein is CASSLDRGTDTQYF.

The genes are TRBV10-3 and TRBJ2-7, with a tentative D call TRBD1 (8 bases). Germline loops: CDR1 ENHRY, CDR2 SYGVKD. This CDR3 is 14 amino acids long. The V gene lost 11 bases and the J gene lost 7 bases, with 24 bases spanning the gap. The CDR3 loop is CAAGGSRGLGEQYF. The CDR3 DNA is TGTGCCGCCGGGGGGAGCAGGGGGCTCGGGGAGCAGTACTTC.

A remark on this clone: One end of the junction does not line up with germline, which may come from a read error. This chain connects TRBV11-3 to TRBJ1-1; 7 nucleotides line up with TRBD1. The CDR3 consists of 15 residues. The germline gives CDR1 SGHNT, CDR2 YENEEA. CDR3 amino acids: CASSLGGGMNTEAFF. For the CDR3, the DNA is TGTGCCAGCAGTTTAGGGGGCGGAATGAACACTGAAGCTTTCTTT.

On this clone itself: Its ends do not fully match the called genes, so a read error is possible. The J gene is TRBJ1-4, the V gene TRBV5-1; D is ambiguous. Germline CDR1 is SGHRS and CDR2 is YFSETQ. This CDR3 spans 12 amino acids. CDR3 bases: TGCGCCAGCAGAGCAACGAATGAAAAACTGTTTTTT. Protein: CASRATNEKLFF.

This clone occurred once. This chain uses TRBV4-3 with TRBJ1-2; 8 bases agree with TRBD1. With V trimmed by 5 bases and J by 2 bases, 10 bases remained unmatched. There are 16 residues in the CDR3. Germline V gene data show CDR1 as LGHNA and CDR2 as YSLEER. In DNA, the CDR3 is TGCGCCAGCAGCTACTCCGGGACAGGTGAAAACTATGGCTACACCTTC. This sequence encodes CASSYSGTGENYGYTF.

The chain couples TRBV29-1 to TRBJ2-2; TRBD1 matches at 8 bases. Germline CDR1 SQVTM, CDR2 ANQGSEA. This CDR3 has 13 residues. Trimming took 3 bases from V and 7 from J; bases not matched to a gene: 4. In DNA form, the CDR3 reads TGCAGCGTTGACAGGGGGCGAGGCGGGGAGCTGTTTTTT. Its protein is CSVDRGRGGELFF.

This clone has just a few counts. The chain joins TRBV19 to TRBJ1-1; possibly TRBD1 for D (6 bases). Germline CDR1 is LNHDA and CDR2 is SQIVND (reference sequence). CDR3 length equals 14 residues. V was trimmed by 5 bases and J by 9 bases, leaving 19 bases between them. Here the CDR3 reads CASSPREGGGKAFF. CDR3 in DNA: TGTGCCAGTAGTCCCCGAGAGGGAGGGGGTAAAGCTTTCTTT.

This clone was picked up a small number of times. The chain joins TRBV28 to TRBJ1-2, with 7 bases aligning to TRBD1. CDR3 length: 12 residues. With 5 bases clipped from V and 10 bases from J, the junction kept 7 bases outside the gene matches. Germline CDR1 MDHEN, CDR2 SYDVKM. The CDR3 loop is CASSIPTGVYTF. The CDR3 coding sequence is TGTGCCAGCAGTATACCCACAGGGGTCTACACCTTC.

This sequence joins TRBV30 and TRBJ2-6; no clear D. The germline V and J ends were trimmed by 1 base and 8 bases, with 12 bases remaining between them. Per the germline V gene, CDR1 is GTSNPN and CDR2 is SVGIG (reference sequence). CDR3 length: 14 amino acids. CDR3 residues: CAWSDSSWTNVLTF. CDR3 coding DNA: TGTGCCTGGAGTGACAGCTCTTGGACCAACGTCCTGACTTTC.

The chain has TRBV14 and TRBJ2-2, with 8 bases fitting TRBD1. CDR3 size: 16 residues. The ends lost 1 base at V and 5 bases at J; junction bases unmatched: 6. Per the germline V gene, CDR1 is SGHDN and CDR2 is FVKESK. The CDR3 sequence is CASSQVGQGWTGELFF. In nucleotides, the CDR3 is TGTGCCAGCAGCCAAGTAGGACAGGGATGGACCGGGGAGCTGTTTTTT.

The chain is built from TRBV6-5 and TRBJ2-3; D possibly uses TRBD1 or TRBD2 (5 bases each). This CDR3 is 12 amino acids long. The V end lost 6 bases, the J end lost 8 bases, and 12 bases lay between the germline ends. CDR1 MNHEY and CDR2 SVGAGI come from the germline V gene. CDR3 region: CASSLSGRTQYF. The CDR3, as DNA: TGTGCCAGCAGCCTCTCGGGGCGTACGCAGTATTTT.

The chain couples TRBV25-1 to TRBJ1-1; D uncertain. The V end was cut by 2 bases, the J end by 1 base, with 5 bases between. CDR1 and CDR2 (germline): MGHDK, SYGVNS. The CDR3 is 13 amino acids. CDR3 sequence reads: CASSEIKNTEAFF. In DNA form, the CDR3 reads TGTGCCAGCAGTGAAATAAAGAACACTGAAGCTTTCTTT.

The chain employs TRBV5-4 and TRBJ2-7, with 10 bases fitting TRBD2. This CDR3 spans 15 amino acids. Trimming at V came to 3 bases and at J to 7 bases, leaving 10 bases not matched to a gene. Germline CDR1 reads SGHNT; CDR2 reads YYREEE (reference sequence). In DNA, the CDR3 is TGTGCCAGCAGCTCTGTACAAGCGGGGGGGTGGGAGCAGTACTTC. It encodes CASSSVQAGGWEQYF.

J is TRBJ2-2 and V is TRBV6-1, with D unresolved. V lost 2 bases to trimming and J lost 4 bases, with 11 bases between them. This CDR3 is 15 amino acids long. Per germline, CDR1 MNHNS and CDR2 SASEGT. The CDR3 nucleotides are TGTGCCAGCAGTGAAATTTCGGGTTTCACCGGGGAGCTGTTTTTT. Protein: CASSEISGFTGELFF.

The V call is TRBV18, the J call TRBJ2-7, with D tentatively TRBD1 (6 bases). Germline V gene lookup returns CDR1 KGHSH and CDR2 LQKENI. The CDR3 runs 14 residues. Trimming pared 1 base from V and 5 bases from J, leaving 12 bases between. The CDR3 DNA is TGTGCCAGCTCACCACGGGGACATTCCCACGAGCAGTACTTC. Its translation: CASSPRGHSHEQYF.

The V call is TRBV28, the J call TRBJ2-3; 7 bases align to TRBD2. This CDR3 has 13 amino acids. Germline V gene lookup returns CDR1 MDHEN and CDR2 SYDVKM. V lost 8 bases to trimming and J lost 4 bases; unmatched junction nucleotides: 6. This chain's CDR3 is CASGEGSADTQYF. The CDR3 nucleotides read TGTGCCAGCGGGGAGGGGAGCGCAGATACGCAGTATTTT.

The chain carries TRBV4-3 and TRBJ1-2, with D uncertain. Deletions cut 0 bases from V and 7 bases from J, with 21 bases between. This CDR3 comprises 17 residues. Germline CDR1 and CDR2: LGHNA and YSLEER. DNA for the CDR3: TGCGCCAGCAGCCAAGATGGGGTAGGAACTCGGTTAGGTGGCTACACCTTC. Amino acid sequence: CASSQDGVGTRLGGYTF.